This is a list of T cell receptor beta chains from one sample in a study of T cells after somatic rescue of genetic block. Clones were read by immunoSEQ multiplex PCR, and TCRdb kept only the in-frame ones, dropping some. This sample has roughly 120,000 clones, with about 89% found just once. The sample comprised peripheral blood mononuclear cells (PBMCs). These receptors all come from a woman between 18 and 29 years old. Both conserved end residues are part of each CDR3. A D gene is named only where the DNA matches it firmly. The listing skips clone size in some rows; elsewhere it reads once, few, many or a size class.

v_call: TRBV5-4; d_call: TRBD2; clone_size: .; cdr3_length: 17; j_call: TRBJ2-5; cdr3_nt: TGTGCCAGCAGCTCCTGGCCCCTAGCGGGGGGGCAAGAGACCCAGTACTTC; cdr3_aa: CASSSWPLAGGQETQYF
v_call: TRBV10-3; d_call: .; clone_size: once; cdr3_length: 11; j_call: TRBJ2-7; cdr3_nt: TGTGCCATCCCTCCCTGGCGCGAGCAGTACTTC; cdr3_aa: CAIPPWREQYF
v_call: TRBV2; d_call: TRBD1; clone_size: .; cdr3_length: 13; j_call: TRBJ2-3; cdr3_nt: TGTGCCAGCATTGGACAGGGGGAAGATACGCAGTATTTT; cdr3_aa: CASIGQGEDTQYF
v_call: TRBV7-6; d_call: .; clone_size: once; cdr3_length: 16; j_call: TRBJ1-2; cdr3_nt: TGTGCCAGCAGTCCTTCAGGGGAAGGAAGGAACTATGGCTACACCTTC; cdr3_aa: CASSPSGEGRNYGYTF
v_call: TRBV15; d_call: .; clone_size: once; cdr3_length: 15; j_call: TRBJ2-5; cdr3_nt: TGTGCCACCAGCAGAGCCCGGGGGCCGAAAGAGACCCAGTACTTC; cdr3_aa: CATSRARGPKETQYF
v_call: TRBV5-1; d_call: TRBD1; clone_size: once; cdr3_length: 17; j_call: TRBJ1-3; cdr3_nt: TGCGCCAGCAGCTCAATGCAGGGGGGGCTCTCTGGAAACACCATATATTTT; cdr3_aa: CASSSMQGGLSGNTIYF
v_call: TRBV6-6; d_call: .; clone_size: .; cdr3_length: 13; j_call: TRBJ2-5; cdr3_nt: TGTGCCAGCAGCTTGGGCCGTGGAGAGACCCAGTACTTC; cdr3_aa: CASSLGRGETQYF
v_call: TRBV2; d_call: .; clone_size: .; cdr3_length: 14; j_call: TRBJ2-2; cdr3_nt: TGTGCCAGCAGTGCAGGGACGAACACCGGGGAGCTGTTTTTT; cdr3_aa: CASSAGTNTGELFF
v_call: TRBV4-3; d_call: TRBD1; clone_size: .; cdr3_length: 18; j_call: TRBJ2-6; cdr3_nt: TGCGCCAGCAGCCTAACGGGACAGGGGCTGGGTGGGGCCAACGTCCTGACTTTC; cdr3_aa: CASSLTGQGLGGANVLTF
v_call: TRBV13; d_call: .; clone_size: .; cdr3_length: 12; j_call: TRBJ1-1; cdr3_nt: TGTGCCAGCAGCTTCTGGGGGACTGAAGCTTTCTTT; cdr3_aa: CASSFWGTEAFF
v_call: TRBV6-5; d_call: .; clone_size: .; cdr3_length: 13; j_call: TRBJ2-3; cdr3_nt: TGTGCCAGCAGCCCCGGGGGGCTAGATACGCAGTATTTT; cdr3_aa: CASSPGGLDTQYF
v_call: TRBV5-3; d_call: TRBD1; clone_size: .; cdr3_length: 15; j_call: TRBJ2-5; cdr3_nt: TGTGCCAGAAGCTCGTACAGGGGTAGTAAAGAGACCCAGTACTTC; cdr3_aa: CARSSYRGSKETQYF
v_call: TRBV6-5; d_call: .; clone_size: .; cdr3_length: 13; j_call: TRBJ1-2; cdr3_nt: TGTGCCAGCAGTGCGCGAGGGGGGGATGGCTACACCTTC; cdr3_aa: CASSARGGDGYTF
v_call: TRBV4-2; d_call: .; clone_size: once; cdr3_length: 14; j_call: TRBJ1-5; cdr3_nt: TGTGCCAGCAGCCAAGATCCCGGGTCACAGCCCCAGCATTTT; cdr3_aa: CASSQDPGSQPQHF
v_call: TRBV25-1; d_call: TRBD1; clone_size: .; cdr3_length: 13; j_call: TRBJ1-1; cdr3_nt: TGTGCCAGCAGTGAGTGGCAGGGGGAAAAAGCTTTCTTT; cdr3_aa: CASSEWQGEKAFF
v_call: TRBV7-3; d_call: TRBD1; clone_size: .; cdr3_length: 14; j_call: TRBJ2-7; cdr3_nt: TGTGCCAGCAGCTCAACGACAGGGTCCTACGAGCAGTACTTC; cdr3_aa: CASSSTTGSYEQYF
v_call: TRBV12-2; d_call: .; clone_size: .; cdr3_length: 19; j_call: TRBJ1-1; cdr3_nt: TGTGCAAGTCGCCTCAAAGCCCGGACAGGGGGACCTTTGAACACTGAAGCTTTCTTT; cdr3_aa: CASRLKARTGGPLNTEAFF
v_call: TRBV11-2; d_call: .; clone_size: .; cdr3_length: 16; j_call: TRBJ1-2; cdr3_nt: TGTGCCAGCAGCTTAACGCGACAGCCTACAAACTATGGCTACACCTTC; cdr3_aa: CASSLTRQPTNYGYTF
v_call: TRBV5-4; d_call: .; clone_size: few; cdr3_length: 14; j_call: TRBJ1-2; cdr3_nt: TGTGCCAGCAGCTTGGCCGGGCTTGGATATGGCTACACCTTC; cdr3_aa: CASSLAGLGYGYTF
v_call: TRBV2; d_call: .; clone_size: .; cdr3_length: 13; j_call: TRBJ1-2; cdr3_nt: TGTGCCAGTGACTTAGGGGTAGGTCGCGGCTACACCTTC; cdr3_aa: CASDLGVGRGYTF
v_call: TRBV7-2; d_call: .; clone_size: .; cdr3_length: 14; j_call: TRBJ1-1; cdr3_nt: TGTGCCAGCAGCTTAGTACCGGGTAACACTGAAGCTTTCTTT; cdr3_aa: CASSLVPGNTEAFF
v_call: TRBV2; d_call: TRBD2; clone_size: .; cdr3_length: 15; j_call: TRBJ2-1; cdr3_nt: TGTGCCAGCAGCCTTGGACTAGTTGGGTACAATGAGCAGTTCTTC; cdr3_aa: CASSLGLVGYNEQFF
v_call: TRBV11-3; d_call: .; clone_size: .; cdr3_length: 12; j_call: TRBJ2-1; cdr3_nt: TGTGCCAGCACCGACCTTAACAATGAGCAGTTCTTC; cdr3_aa: CASTDLNNEQFF
v_call: TRBV7-9; d_call: .; clone_size: .; cdr3_length: 14; j_call: TRBJ1-5; cdr3_nt: TGTGCCAGCAGCTTATCAGGGAGCCCCAAGCCCCAGCATTTT; cdr3_aa: CASSLSGSPKPQHF
v_call: TRBV30; d_call: .; clone_size: .; cdr3_length: 13; j_call: TRBJ1-5; cdr3_nt: TGTGCCATCGGCCTGTCTAGCAATCAGCCCCAGCATTTT; cdr3_aa: CAIGLSSNQPQHF
v_call: TRBV2; d_call: .; clone_size: .; cdr3_length: 12; j_call: TRBJ1-1; cdr3_nt: TGTGCCAGCAGTGGGGACAACACTGAAGCTTTCTTT; cdr3_aa: CASSGDNTEAFF
v_call: TRBV30; d_call: TRBD1; clone_size: once; cdr3_length: 13; j_call: TRBJ1-6; cdr3_nt: TGTGCCTGGCGGGACAGGAATAATTCACCCCTCCACTTT; cdr3_aa: CAWRDRNNSPLHF
v_call: TRBV14; d_call: .; clone_size: .; cdr3_length: 12; j_call: TRBJ1-1; cdr3_nt: TGTGCCAGCAGCCTGGACCTCACTGAAGCTTTCTTT; cdr3_aa: CASSLDLTEAFF
v_call: TRBV6-1; d_call: TRBD1; clone_size: .; cdr3_length: 14; j_call: TRBJ2-7; cdr3_nt: TGTGCCAGTACGTCCCGGGACAGCACCTACGAGCAGTACTTC; cdr3_aa: CASTSRDSTYEQYF
v_call: TRBV5-4; d_call: TRBD2; clone_size: .; cdr3_length: 17; j_call: TRBJ2-4; cdr3_nt: TGTGCCAGCAGCTTGGACGGGGGGGTCACAGCCAAAAACATTCAGTACTTC; cdr3_aa: CASSLDGGVTAKNIQYF
v_call: TRBV7-9; d_call: .; clone_size: .; cdr3_length: 13; j_call: TRBJ2-3; cdr3_nt: TGTGCCAGCAGCCAGTACACGGAAGATACGCAGTATTTT; cdr3_aa: CASSQYTEDTQYF
v_call: TRBV28; d_call: .; clone_size: .; cdr3_length: 13; j_call: TRBJ1-1; cdr3_nt: TGTGCCAGCAGTTCGGGACAGAACACTGAAGCTTTCTTT; cdr3_aa: CASSSGQNTEAFF
v_call: TRBV7-9; d_call: TRBD2; clone_size: once; cdr3_length: 16; j_call: TRBJ2-5; cdr3_nt: TGTGCCAGCAGCTTAGGACTAGGGACTAGCAGGGAGACCCAGTACTTC; cdr3_aa: CASSLGLGTSRETQYF
v_call: TRBV7-2; d_call: TRBD2; clone_size: .; cdr3_length: 15; j_call: TRBJ2-2; cdr3_nt: TGTGCCAGCAGCCAGACTAGCGTACAAACCGGGGAGCTGTTTTTT; cdr3_aa: CASSQTSVQTGELFF
v_call: TRBV9; d_call: .; clone_size: .; cdr3_length: 17; j_call: TRBJ1-3; cdr3_nt: TGTGCCAGCAGCGTAGAAGGCCGCCCACGGACTGGAAACACCATATATTTT; cdr3_aa: CASSVEGRPRTGNTIYF
v_call: TRBV28; d_call: .; clone_size: .; cdr3_length: 13; j_call: TRBJ2-3; cdr3_nt: TGTGCCAGCAGTTTCTCTAGCACAGATACGCAGTATTTT; cdr3_aa: CASSFSSTDTQYF
v_call: TRBV11-3; d_call: .; clone_size: .; cdr3_length: 11; j_call: TRBJ2-2; cdr3_nt: TGTGCCAGCAGCTCGGTCGGGGAGCTGTTTTTT; cdr3_aa: CASSSVGELFF
v_call: TRBV10-3; d_call: .; clone_size: once; cdr3_length: 14; j_call: TRBJ1-5; cdr3_nt: TGTGCCATCAGTGAATGGCAGGGCAATCAGCCCCAGCATTTT; cdr3_aa: CAISEWQGNQPQHF
v_call: TRBV14; d_call: .; clone_size: .; cdr3_length: 16; j_call: TRBJ1-4; cdr3_nt: TGTGCCAGCAGCCAGGACTCCGGAGCCGGCTATGAAAAACTGTTTTTT; cdr3_aa: CASSQDSGAGYEKLFF
v_call: TRBV19; d_call: .; clone_size: .; cdr3_length: 15; j_call: TRBJ1-1; cdr3_nt: TGTGCCAGTAGTATTCCAGGGTTCCTGGGCACTGAAGCTTTCTTT; cdr3_aa: CASSIPGFLGTEAFF
v_call: TRBV4-3; d_call: .; clone_size: .; cdr3_length: 16; j_call: TRBJ2-2; cdr3_nt: TGCGCCAGCAGCCAAGAATTGACAGGCACCACCGGGGAGCTGTTTTTT; cdr3_aa: CASSQELTGTTGELFF
v_call: TRBV6-1; d_call: TRBD2; clone_size: .; cdr3_length: 15; j_call: TRBJ2-7; cdr3_nt: TGTGCCAGCACCCTAGCGGGGGCCTATCCTGCCGAGCAGTACTTC; cdr3_aa: CASTLAGAYPAEQYF
v_call: TRBV28; d_call: .; clone_size: .; cdr3_length: 12; j_call: TRBJ1-2; cdr3_nt: TGTGCCAGCAGACAGACACTGGGAGGCTACACCTTC; cdr3_aa: CASRQTLGGYTF
v_call: TRBV15; d_call: .; clone_size: .; cdr3_length: 17; j_call: TRBJ1-6; cdr3_nt: TGTGCCACCAGCAGAGATTATCAACAGGTCGGGGATTCACCCCTCCACTTT; cdr3_aa: CATSRDYQQVGDSPLHF
v_call: TRBV29-1; d_call: TRBD1; clone_size: once; cdr3_length: 11; j_call: TRBJ2-7; cdr3_nt: TGCAGCGCCACAGGGGGCTCCGAGCAGTACTTC; cdr3_aa: CSATGGSEQYF
v_call: TRBV5-1; d_call: TRBD2; clone_size: .; cdr3_length: 15; j_call: TRBJ2-1; cdr3_nt: TGCGCCAGCAGCTTGGACAGCGGGGGGGCCGGTGAGCAGTTCTTC; cdr3_aa: CASSLDSGGAGEQFF
v_call: TRBV23-1; d_call: TRBD1; clone_size: .; cdr3_length: 16; j_call: TRBJ2-1; cdr3_nt: TGCGCCAGCAGTCCCCGACAGGGGGCGCAGTTCGATGAGCAGTTCTTC; cdr3_aa: CASSPRQGAQFDEQFF
v_call: TRBV7-6; d_call: TRBD1; clone_size: .; cdr3_length: 14; j_call: TRBJ2-5; cdr3_nt: TGTGCCAGCAGCAGGACAGGGGGCGAAGAGACCCAGTACTTC; cdr3_aa: CASSRTGGEETQYF
v_call: TRBV7-2; d_call: TRBD1; clone_size: .; cdr3_length: 15; j_call: TRBJ1-4; cdr3_nt: TGTGCCAGCAGCTTAGTCACAGGGGTCAATGAAAAACTGTTTTTT; cdr3_aa: CASSLVTGVNEKLFF
v_call: TRBV7-9; d_call: TRBD1; clone_size: .; cdr3_length: 15; j_call: TRBJ1-1; cdr3_nt: TGTGCCAGCAGCCCCCGCGGGACAGGGAACACTGAAGCTTTCTTT; cdr3_aa: CASSPRGTGNTEAFF
v_call: TRBV7-2; d_call: TRBD1; clone_size: .; cdr3_length: 16; j_call: TRBJ2-1; cdr3_nt: TGTGCCAGCAGCTTGGGGGAGACAGGGTACGGCAATGAGCAGTTCTTC; cdr3_aa: CASSLGETGYGNEQFF
v_call: TRBV4-1; d_call: .; clone_size: .; cdr3_length: 19; j_call: TRBJ1-2; cdr3_nt: TGCGCCAGCAGCCAAGATAGGGGCGGGGCCAAAAGCGTGGACTATGGCTACACCTTC; cdr3_aa: CASSQDRGGAKSVDYGYTF
v_call: TRBV10-3; d_call: .; clone_size: .; cdr3_length: 15; j_call: TRBJ2-1; cdr3_nt: TGTGCCATCAGTGAGTCTCTTCCAGGTAACAATGAGCAGTTCTTC; cdr3_aa: CAISESLPGNNEQFF
v_call: TRBV9; d_call: TRBD1; clone_size: .; cdr3_length: 17; j_call: TRBJ1-2; cdr3_nt: TGTGCCAGCAGCGTAGATGGGACAGCCGCTAATAACTATGGCTACACCTTC; cdr3_aa: CASSVDGTAANNYGYTF
v_call: TRBV25-1; d_call: .; clone_size: .; cdr3_length: 13; j_call: TRBJ2-3; cdr3_nt: TGTGCCAGCAGGGACGAAACCACAGATACGCAGTATTTT; cdr3_aa: CASRDETTDTQYF
v_call: TRBV19; d_call: .; clone_size: .; cdr3_length: 16; j_call: TRBJ1-3; cdr3_nt: TGTGCCAGTAGTTATGAAACAGGGAGATACGGAAACACCATATATTTT; cdr3_aa: CASSYETGRYGNTIYF
v_call: TRBV5-4; d_call: TRBD2; clone_size: .; cdr3_length: 15; j_call: TRBJ2-2; cdr3_nt: TGTGCCAGCAGCTCCCAGCGGGGGGAGTACGGGGAGCTGTTTTTT; cdr3_aa: CASSSQRGEYGELFF
v_call: TRBV13; d_call: TRBD1; clone_size: .; cdr3_length: 15; j_call: TRBJ2-3; cdr3_nt: TGTGCCAGCAGCACTAACAGGGGAAGTGGAGATACGCAGTATTTT; cdr3_aa: CASSTNRGSGDTQYF
v_call: TRBV6-6; d_call: .; clone_size: once; cdr3_length: 14; j_call: TRBJ1-3; cdr3_nt: TGTGCCAGCAGTTACGCTAGCTCTGGAAACACCATATATTTT; cdr3_aa: CASSYASSGNTIYF